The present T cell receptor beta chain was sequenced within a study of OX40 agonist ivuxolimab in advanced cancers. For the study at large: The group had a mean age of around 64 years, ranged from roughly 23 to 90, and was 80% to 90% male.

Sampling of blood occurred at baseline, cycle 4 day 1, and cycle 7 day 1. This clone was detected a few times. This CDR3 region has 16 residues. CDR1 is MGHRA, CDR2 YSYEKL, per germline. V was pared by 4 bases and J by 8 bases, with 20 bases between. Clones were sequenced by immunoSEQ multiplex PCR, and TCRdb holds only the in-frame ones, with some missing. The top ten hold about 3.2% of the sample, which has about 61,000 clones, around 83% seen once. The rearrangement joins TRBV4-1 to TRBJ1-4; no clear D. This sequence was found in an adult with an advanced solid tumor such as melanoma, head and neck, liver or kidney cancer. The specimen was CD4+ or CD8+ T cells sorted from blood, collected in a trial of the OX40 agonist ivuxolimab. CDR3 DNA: TGCGCCAGCAGCCGCCCTGGACGGCGTGGTGGAGAAAAACTGTTTTTT. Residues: CASSRPGRRGGEKLFF.